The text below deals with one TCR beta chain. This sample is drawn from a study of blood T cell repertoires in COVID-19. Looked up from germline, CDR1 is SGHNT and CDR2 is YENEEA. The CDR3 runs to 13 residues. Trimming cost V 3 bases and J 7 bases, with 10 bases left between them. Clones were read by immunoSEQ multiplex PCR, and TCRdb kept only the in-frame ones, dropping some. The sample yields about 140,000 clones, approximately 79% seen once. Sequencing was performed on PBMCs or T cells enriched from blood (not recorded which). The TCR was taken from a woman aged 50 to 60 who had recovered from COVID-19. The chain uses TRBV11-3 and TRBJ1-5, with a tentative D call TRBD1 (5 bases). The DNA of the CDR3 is TGTGCCAGCAGCTTGGGGCGTCGACAGCCCCAGCATTTT. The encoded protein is CASSLGRRQPQHF.